The clone carrying this T cell receptor (beta chain) has just a few counts. Its matching antigen is unknown. A universal primer site was incorporated via template switching, and the cDNA contained unique molecular identifiers. Each CDR3 protein gets one entry after TCRdb re-called the 5' RACE reads with MiXCR. Of fewer than 250,000 distinct CDR3 sequences listed, over 8% were seen once; the top ten hold over 4.5%. The germline V gene encodes CDR1 DFQATT and CDR2 SNEGSKA (reference sequence). Deletions cut 3 bases from V and 2 bases from J, with 4 bases between. CDR3 length: 11 residues. The data are from a study of identical twins. Study-wide findings and caveats: Weaker excess sharing between twins was seen in beta out-of-frame sequences.

Only healthy Caucasians were included as donors. The TCR originated in a woman aged 18-29 years in good health. The chain carries TRBV20-1 and TRBJ2-5; no definite D call. Sequenced: memory (CD45RO+) T cells sorted from blood. The DNA for the CDR3 is TGCAGTGCTAGTGAGCAAGAGACCCAGTACTTC. It is translated as CSASEQETQYF.